The 32 T cell receptor beta chains below all came from one sample that was sequenced in a study of shared clonotypes between healthy human individuals. Sequencing used immunoSEQ multiplex PCR; TCRdb keeps in-frame clones, though not all of them. Of about 2.4 million clones detected, 93% appear once; the ten largest clones hold approximately 0.35%. The sequenced sample consisted of naive CD4+ T cells from PBMCs. Subset given: CD45RA+ positively selected. The receptors were sampled from a man aged 18 to 29 in good health. Some clones in this sample may be carry-over from other donors' samples.

This clone was detected once. This chain connects TRBV29-1 to TRBJ1-1; TRBD1 matches 7 bases. V gave up 6 bases and J gave up 3 bases; unmatched junction bases: 7. Germline-derived CDR1 and CDR2 are SQVTM and ANQGSEA. CDR3 length equals 13 residues. CDR3 DNA: TGCAGCGTCCTGACAGGGTACGACACTGAAGCTTTCTTT. It codes for CSVLTGYDTEAFF. Drawing the rest from reference TRBV29-1 and TRBJ1-1, the complete variable domain is SAVISQKPSRDICQRGTSLTIQCQVDSQVTMMFWYRQQPGQSLTLIATANQGSEATYESGFVIDKFPISRPNLTFSTLTVSNMSPEDSSIYLCSVLTGYDTEAFFGQGTRLTVV.

The chain carries TRBV18 and TRBJ1-2; unclear D gene. V was pared by 6 bases and J by 3 bases, with 11 bases between. There are 13 residues in the CDR3. Germline V CDR1 and CDR2: KGHSH, LQKENI. This chain's CDR3 is CASSPPGYYGYTF. CDR3 DNA: TGTGCCAGCTCCCCGCCAGGCTACTATGGCTACACCTTC.

The V gene is TRBV28, the J gene TRBJ2-7; the match to TRBD1 covers 11 bases. The V gene's germline CDR1 is MDHEN and CDR2 SYDVKM. The CDR3 spans 15 residues. Germline trimming cut 5 bases from V and 5 bases from J; bases unmatched to any gene: 8. In DNA form, the CDR3 reads TGTGCCAGCAGTCCCCACGGACAGGGGGCCCACGAGCAGTACTTC. Its protein is CASSPHGQGAHEQYF.

The J gene is TRBJ2-4, the V gene TRBV19, with D perhaps TRBD2 (5 bases). The CDR3 loop spans 15 amino acids. Germline V gene data show CDR1 as LNHDA and CDR2 as SQIVND (reference sequence). With 1 base removed from V and 6 bases from J, the gap between germline ends came to 13 bases. The DNA of the CDR3 is TGTGCCAGTAGTATAGCTGCGGGCCCGGGAAACATTCAGTACTTC. Protein sequence: CASSIAAGPGNIQYF.

This chain joins TRBV7-9 and TRBJ2-6; 7 nucleotides agree with TRBD1. The CDR3 spans 17 residues. With V trimmed by 4 bases and J by 0 bases, 6 bases remained unmatched. Germline V gives CDR1 SEHNR, CDR2 FQNEAQ (reference sequence). The CDR3 bases are TGTGCCAGCAGCTATAAACAGGGGCTCTCTGGGGCCAACGTCCTGACTTTC. Its protein is CASSYKQGLSGANVLTF.

The chain has TRBV2 and TRBJ2-7, with a possible D match to TRBD2 (6 bases). V dropped 8 bases and J dropped 2 bases, with 16 bases sitting between them. The CDR3 covers 14 residues. Germline V CDR1 and CDR2: SNHLY, FYNNEI. This chain's CDR3 is CASLSGLGTYEQYF. The CDR3 DNA follows: TGTGCCAGCCTGTCGGGACTGGGAACCTACGAGCAGTACTTC.

The rearrangement joins TRBV2 to TRBJ2-4, with D perhaps matching TRBD1 or TRBD2 (6 bases each). The ends were cut back, 7 bases at V and 3 bases at J, with 16 bases in the middle. Per germline, CDR1 SNHLY and CDR2 FYNNEI. The CDR3 consists of 15 residues. The CDR3 is CASTEGDWVKNIQYF. CDR3 DNA sequence: TGTGCCAGCACCGAGGGGGACTGGGTCAAAAACATTCAGTACTTC. Full variable domain (rest looked up from reference TRBV2 and TRBJ2-4): EPEVTQTPSHQVTQMGQEVILRCVPISNHLYFYWYRQILGQKVEFLVSFYNNEISEKSEIFDDQFSVERPDGSNFTLKIRSTKLEDSAMYFCASTEGDWVKNIQYFGAGTRLSVL.

Regarding this clone: Since the CDR3 does not end with the conserved phenylalanine or tryptophan, this likely comes from a read error. This sequence joins TRBV18 and TRBJ1-1; weak D call: TRBD1 (6 bases). Looked up from germline, CDR1 is KGHSH and CDR2 is LQKENI. The length of the CDR3 is 13 residues. The germline V and J ends were trimmed by 3 bases and 7 bases, with 12 bases remaining between them. For the CDR3, the DNA is TGTGCCAGCTCACCCAGCAGGGGAATTGAAGCTTTCTCT. It is translated as CASSPSRGIEAFS.

This chain joins TRBV28 and TRBJ2-5; no firm D call. V dropped 7 bases and J dropped 5 bases, with 14 bases sitting between them. This CDR3 has 13 residues. Germline CDR1 is MDHEN and CDR2 is SYDVKM. This CDR3 reads CASIGKLVETQYF. The CDR3 DNA reads as TGTGCCAGCATAGGGAAGTTGGTGGAGACCCAGTACTTC.

The CDR3, as DNA: TGTGCCAGCAGTGGACAGGGACCAACTGGGGCCAACGTCCTGACTTTC. This translates into CASSGQGPTGANVLTF. The J gene is TRBJ2-6, the V gene TRBV28; 8 nucleotides align to TRBD1. The CDR3 is 16 amino acids. Germline values: CDR1 MDHEN, CDR2 SYDVKM. Trimming removed 5 bases from V and 2 bases from J; junction bases left unmatched: 5.

V usage is TRBV4-3 and J usage is TRBJ2-1; unclear D gene. V gave up 0 bases and J gave up 7 bases, with 10 bases separating them. The germline CDR1 and CDR2 sequences are LGHNA and YSLEER. This CDR3 is built from 14 residues. DNA for the CDR3: TGCGCCAGCAGCCAAGAAGAGGACCGGAATGAGCAGTTCTTC. Amino acids: CASSQEEDRNEQFF.

This chain joins TRBV7-2 and TRBJ2-3, with D hard to call. Germline CDR1 is SGHTA and CDR2 is FQGNSA. The V end was cut by 5 bases, the J end by 8 bases, with 14 bases between. The CDR3 has 13 amino acids. This chain's CDR3 is CASSPGPTGTQYF. CDR3 DNA: TGTGCCAGCAGCCCAGGACCCACGGGTACGCAGTATTTT.

This chain links TRBV7-9 with TRBJ2-1, with TRBD2 matching 10 bases. The V gene's germline CDR1 is SEHNR and CDR2 FQNEAQ (reference sequence). The CDR3 has 15 amino acids. The V segment lost 6 bases and the J segment 8 bases; nucleotides outside the gene matches: 10. CDR3 amino acids: CASRRLAGVGDEQFF. Written as DNA, the CDR3 is TGTGCCAGCAGACGCCTAGCGGGAGTTGGCGATGAGCAGTTCTTC.

The chain is built from TRBV7-3 and TRBJ2-2; D is possibly TRBD2 (6 bases). Trimming took off 5 bases at V and 5 bases at J, with 12 bases between the two ends. The V gene's germline CDR1 is SGHTA and CDR2 FQGTGA. The CDR3 is made up of 14 amino acids. Here the CDR3 reads CASSPMGGTGELFF. CDR3 bases: TGTGCCAGCAGCCCCATGGGAGGAACCGGGGAGCTGTTTTTT.

This clone showed up just once. V gene TRBV21-1 combines with J gene TRBJ2-5; the DNA was not used to check the table's D call, TRBD1. TRBV21-1 is a known pseudogene. The CDR3 consists of 15 residues. CDR3 DNA: TGTGCCAGCAGCAAACCAGGACAGGGGAGAGAGACCCAGTACTTC. It specifies CASSKPGQGRETQYF.

This clone was seen a single time. Other DNA sequences within the sample encode an identical CDR3. The CDR3 DNA reads TGCGCCAGCAGCTTGGGGCTAGCGGGTATCACCGGGGAGCTGTTTTTT. As protein: CASSLGLAGITGELFF. This chain joins TRBV5-1 and TRBJ2-2, with TRBD2 matching 8 bases. This CDR3 contains 16 residues. The germline V gene encodes CDR1 SGHRS and CDR2 YFSETQ. The V and J ends lost 0 bases and 4 bases, in that order; junction bases with no gene match: 5.

The chain recombines TRBV6-6 with TRBJ2-2; 10 nucleotides align to TRBD2. With V trimmed by 6 bases and J by 5 bases, 9 bases remained unmatched. This CDR3 is 16 amino acids long. In germline, CDR1 is MNHNY, CDR2 SVGAGI (reference sequence). For the CDR3, the DNA is TGTGCCAGCAGAGAAAGCGGGAGGGCCGGTACCGGGGAGCTGTTTTTT. Translating gives CASRESGRAGTGELFF.

This clone was seen a single time. As DNA, the CDR3 is TGTGCCAGCAGTGCTCTCTTTGGGGGGCAATCCAAAAACATTCAGTACTTC. Protein sequence: CASSALFGGQSKNIQYF. V and J are TRBV6-4 and TRBJ2-4; D is perhaps TRBD1 or TRBD2 (6 bases each). V was trimmed by 4 bases and J by 2 bases, leaving 18 bases between them. The CDR3 is 17 residues long. CDR1 and CDR2 (germline): MRHNA, SNTAGT.

This clone has just one count. Within the sample, other DNA sequences also encode this same CDR3. The rearrangement uses TRBV5-1 and TRBJ2-3; unclear D gene. Germline V gene data show CDR1 as SGHRS and CDR2 as YFSETQ. Trimming pared 0 bases from V and 5 bases from J, leaving 4 bases between. CDR3 size: 12 residues. The CDR3 region has the DNA TGCGCCAGCAGCTTGGGTGGAGATACGCAGTATTTT. It translates to CASSLGGDTQYF.

This clone was recorded a few times. Other nucleotide sequences in the sample specify the same CDR3. The DNA of the CDR3 is TGTGCCAGCAGCGGGACTAGCGGGAGCACAGATACGCAGTATTTT. Its translation: CASSGTSGSTDTQYF. The V call is TRBV2, the J call TRBJ2-3; 12 bases agree with TRBD2. With 6 bases clipped from V and 0 bases from J, the junction kept 1 base outside the gene matches. Germline CDR1 is SNHLY and CDR2 is FYNNEI. The CDR3 has 15 residues.

The gene calls are TRBV5-1 and TRBJ2-5; 11 bases agree with TRBD2. Germline V gives CDR1 SGHRS, CDR2 YFSETQ. Germline trimming cut 5 bases from V and 1 base from J; bases unmatched to any gene: 4. The CDR3 has 15 amino acids. CDR3 sequence: CASSMGLAVQETQYF. The CDR3 nucleotides are TGCGCCAGCAGTATGGGACTAGCGGTCCAAGAGACCCAGTACTTC.

The chain uses TRBV29-1 and TRBJ2-3; D not resolved. V was cut by 6 bases and J by 5 bases, with 15 bases left in between. The CDR3 runs 13 residues. CDR1 and CDR2 (germline): SQVTM, ANQGSEA. The CDR3 loop reads CSVVGKARDTQYF. CDR3 nucleotides: TGCAGCGTAGTGGGTAAGGCGCGAGATACGCAGTATTTT.

The chain recombines TRBV5-6 with TRBJ1-5, with 7 nucleotides matching TRBD1. The ends lost 4 bases at V and 0 bases at J; junction bases unmatched: 4. The CDR3 is 15 residues long. From germline, CDR1 is SGHDT and CDR2 YYEEEE. CDR3 loop: CASSIRTGSNQPQHF. CDR3 sequence (DNA): TGTGCCAGCAGCATACGGACAGGTAGCAATCAGCCCCAGCATTTT.

The gene calls are TRBV7-9 and TRBJ2-3; TRBD2 matches at 9 bases. V lost 7 bases and J lost 1; bases outside the gene matches: 3. This CDR3 contains 14 residues. In germline, CDR1 is SEHNR, CDR2 FQNEAQ (reference sequence). CDR3 sequence (DNA): TGTGCCAGCATATTAGCGGGGGGCACAGATACGCAGTATTTT. Its protein product is CASILAGGTDTQYF.

This clone appeared a single time. V and J are TRBV7-9 and TRBJ2-1; 8 bases fit TRBD2. Germline V gene lookup returns CDR1 SEHNR and CDR2 FQNEAQ (reference sequence). The V gene end was trimmed by 1 base and the J gene end by 8 bases; junction bases not matched to a gene: 7. The CDR3 has 15 amino acids. The CDR3 here is CASSLVASGYYEQFF. The CDR3 nucleotides are TGTGCCAGCAGCTTAGTGGCTAGCGGGTACTATGAGCAGTTCTTC.

The chain recombines TRBV28 with TRBJ1-1, with D unresolved. Germline values: CDR1 MDHEN, CDR2 SYDVKM. The CDR3 spans 12 residues. Trimming took 5 bases from V and 9 from J, leaving 13 bases between them. This CDR3 reads CASSHPPQQAFF. In DNA form, the CDR3 reads TGTGCCAGCAGTCACCCACCCCAACAAGCTTTCTTT.

The V and J genes are TRBV28 and TRBJ1-4; D possibly corresponds to TRBD1 (6 bases). V gave up 1 base and J gave up 8 bases, with 11 bases separating them. Germline CDR1 and CDR2: MDHEN and SYDVKM. The length of the CDR3 is 14 residues. This CDR3 is CASSLLRTAEKLFF. DNA for the CDR3: TGTGCCAGCAGTTTATTACGGACAGCCGAAAAACTGTTTTTT.

V gene TRBV4-2 combines with J gene TRBJ2-3; 10 bases line up with TRBD2. Germline V lookup: CDR1 LGHNA, CDR2 YNFKEQ. With V trimmed by 4 bases and J by 2 bases, 12 bases remained unmatched. This CDR3 is 18 amino acids long. The CDR3 DNA reads as TGTGCCAGCAGCCTCCAAGGGCTAGCGGGGGAAGTCACAGATACGCAGTATTTT. This translates into CASSLQGLAGEVTDTQYF.

V usage is TRBV10-3 and J usage is TRBJ2-1; D is ambiguous. Germline V gene lookup returns CDR1 ENHRY and CDR2 SYGVKD. V lost 6 bases to trimming and J lost 8 bases, with 11 bases between them. CDR3 length equals 12 residues. CDR3 region: CAISWQADEQFF. The CDR3 DNA reads TGTGCCATCAGCTGGCAGGCCGATGAGCAGTTCTTC.

The chain joins TRBV4-2 to TRBJ1-5, with a tentative D call TRBD1 (6 bases). The CDR3 is 14 amino acids. The germline V and J ends were trimmed by 4 bases and 7 bases, with 14 bases remaining between them. Germline lookup yields CDR1 LGHNA and CDR2 YNFKEQ. CDR3 protein: CASSLAGAGQPQHF. CDR3 DNA: TGTGCCAGCAGCCTGGCAGGGGCGGGCCAGCCCCAGCATTTT.

The chain links TRBV5-5 to TRBJ1-3; no clear D gene. This CDR3 is 14 amino acids long. Trimming removed 0 bases at V and 7 bases at J, with 11 bases between. Germline CDR1 SGHKS, CDR2 YYEKEE (reference sequence). This chain's CDR3 is CASSLEYNGNTIYF. The CDR3 DNA reads TGTGCCAGCAGCTTGGAATATAATGGGAACACCATATATTTT.

The sample holds one count of this clone. The J gene is TRBJ1-5, the V gene TRBV6-5, with TRBD1 matching over 8 bases. The V and J ends lost 6 bases and 1 base, in that order; junction bases with no gene match: 5. Germline values: CDR1 MNHEY, CDR2 SVGAGI. The CDR3 contains 15 residues. CDR3 residues: CASSSTGGSNQPQHF. CDR3 DNA sequence: TGTGCCAGCAGCTCCACAGGGGGGAGCAATCAGCCCCAGCATTTT.